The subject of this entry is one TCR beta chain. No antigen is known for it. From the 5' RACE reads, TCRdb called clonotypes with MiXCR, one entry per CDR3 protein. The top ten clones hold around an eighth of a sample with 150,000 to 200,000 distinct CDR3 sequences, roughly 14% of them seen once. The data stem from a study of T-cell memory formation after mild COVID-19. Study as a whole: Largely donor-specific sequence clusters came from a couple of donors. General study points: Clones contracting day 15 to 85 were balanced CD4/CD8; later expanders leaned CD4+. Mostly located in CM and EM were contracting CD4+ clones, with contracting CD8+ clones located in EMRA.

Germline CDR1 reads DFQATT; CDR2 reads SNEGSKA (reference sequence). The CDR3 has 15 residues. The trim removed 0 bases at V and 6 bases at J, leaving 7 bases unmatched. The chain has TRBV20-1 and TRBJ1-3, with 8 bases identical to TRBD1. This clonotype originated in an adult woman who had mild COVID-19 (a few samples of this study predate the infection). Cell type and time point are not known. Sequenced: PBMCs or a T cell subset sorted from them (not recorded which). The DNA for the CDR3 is TGCAGTGCTAGAGATCCTTCAGGGGGCGTAAACACCATATATTTT. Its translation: CSARDPSGGVNTIYF.